Detailed here is one T cell receptor beta chain. Germline V gene sequence: CDR1 SGHDN, CDR2 FVKESK. The CDR3 is 17 residues long. After removal of 0 bases from V and 0 bases from J, the junction contained 4 bases not matched to a gene. This specimen belongs to a study of human T cells and chemical hapten exposure. What the library attached to individual cDNA molecules were unique molecular identifiers. TCRdb fed the reads into MiXCR, producing one record per CDR3 protein. The sample shows about 120,000 distinct CDR3 sequences, approximately 9.3% of them seen only once. Unfractionated whole blood was the source from which total RNA was extracted.

This TCR was recovered from a human donor in good health. Some clones in this sample may be carry-over from other donors' samples. The source material was whole blood. The chain carries TRBV14 and TRBJ2-2; 7 nucleotides align to TRBD1. For the CDR3, the DNA is TGTGCCAGCAGCCAAGATCAAGGACAGGCGAACACCGGGGAGCTGTTTTTT. Amino acids: CASSQDQGQANTGELFF.